This record concerns one T cell receptor (beta chain) sequence. The antigen remains unidentified. Both 60 Vbeta primers and 13 Jbeta primers went into the PCR. Sequenced by immunoSEQ multiplex PCR; TCRdb stores in-frame clones only, minus some. The table has around 190,000 clones, around 82% seen once. The data were taken from a study of cytomegalovirus exposure and HLA in healthy donors. Study-wide results and limits: Accurate prediction of most subjects' HLA-A and HLA-B alleles from TCR beta sequences was reported.

Sequencing was performed on PBMCs. The TCR was taken from a woman aged 25 to 45 in good health and CMV-seronegative.

The CDR3 protein is CASSPTMATGATEAFF. CDR3 in DNA: TGTGCCAGCAGCCCTACAATGGCGACAGGGGCCACTGAAGCTTTCTTT. The chain combines TRBV5-4 with TRBJ1-1; 8 bases fit TRBD1. V trimming: 4 bases; J trimming: 4 bases; junction bases outside the gene matches: 12. The CDR3 has 16 residues. From germline, CDR1 is SGHNT and CDR2 YYREEE (reference sequence).